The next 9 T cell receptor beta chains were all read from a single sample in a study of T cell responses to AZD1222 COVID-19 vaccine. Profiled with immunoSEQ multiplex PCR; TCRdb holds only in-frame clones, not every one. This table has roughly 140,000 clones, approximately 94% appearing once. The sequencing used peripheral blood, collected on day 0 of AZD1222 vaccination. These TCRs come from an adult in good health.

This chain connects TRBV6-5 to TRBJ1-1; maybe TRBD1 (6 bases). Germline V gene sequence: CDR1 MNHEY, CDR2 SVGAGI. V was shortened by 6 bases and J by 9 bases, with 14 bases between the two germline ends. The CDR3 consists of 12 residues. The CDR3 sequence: CASSLTGNQAFF. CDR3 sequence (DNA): TGTGCCAGCAGCCTGACAGGAAATCAAGCTTTCTTT.

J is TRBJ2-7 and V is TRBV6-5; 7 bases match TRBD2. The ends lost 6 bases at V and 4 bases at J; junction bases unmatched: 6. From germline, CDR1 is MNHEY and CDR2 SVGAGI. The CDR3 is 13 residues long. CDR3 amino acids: CASRKRGGYEQYF. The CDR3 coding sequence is TGTGCCAGCAGAAAAAGGGGAGGGTACGAGCAGTACTTC.

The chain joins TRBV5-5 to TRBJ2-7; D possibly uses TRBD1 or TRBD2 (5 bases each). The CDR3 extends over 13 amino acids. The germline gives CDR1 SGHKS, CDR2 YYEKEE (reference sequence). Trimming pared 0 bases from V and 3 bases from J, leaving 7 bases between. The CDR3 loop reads CASSLGDLYEQYF. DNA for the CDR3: TGTGCCAGCAGCTTGGGGGACCTCTACGAGCAGTACTTC.

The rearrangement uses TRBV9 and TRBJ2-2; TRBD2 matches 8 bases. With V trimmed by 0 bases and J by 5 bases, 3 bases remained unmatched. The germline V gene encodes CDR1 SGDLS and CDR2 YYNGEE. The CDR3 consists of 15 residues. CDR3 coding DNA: TGTGCCAGCAGCGTAGATCAGCGGGAGACCGGGGAGCTGTTTTTT. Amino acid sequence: CASSVDQRETGELFF. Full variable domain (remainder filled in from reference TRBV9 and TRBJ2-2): DSGVTQTPKHLITATGQRVTLRCSPRSGDLSVYWYQQSLDQGLQFLIQYYNGEERAKGNILERFSAQQFPDLHSELNLSSLELGDSALYFCASSVDQRETGELFFGEGSRLTVL.

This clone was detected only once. CDR3: CASSQLAGLYEQYF. The CDR3 nucleotides read TGCGCCAGCAGCCAACTAGCGGGTCTATACGAGCAGTACTTC. This chain uses TRBV4-1 with TRBJ2-7; 8 nucleotides line up with TRBD2. The V gene's germline CDR1 is MGHRA and CDR2 YSYEKL. The CDR3 covers 14 residues. V trimming: 2 bases; J trimming: 4 bases; junction bases outside the gene matches: 4.

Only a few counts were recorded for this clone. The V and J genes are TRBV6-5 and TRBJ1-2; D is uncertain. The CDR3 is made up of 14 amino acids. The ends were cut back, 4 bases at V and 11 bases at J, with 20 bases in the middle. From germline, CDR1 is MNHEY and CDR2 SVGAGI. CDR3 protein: CASSSEKSSWRYTF. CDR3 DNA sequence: TGTGCCAGCAGTTCAGAAAAATCTTCATGGAGGTACACCTTC.

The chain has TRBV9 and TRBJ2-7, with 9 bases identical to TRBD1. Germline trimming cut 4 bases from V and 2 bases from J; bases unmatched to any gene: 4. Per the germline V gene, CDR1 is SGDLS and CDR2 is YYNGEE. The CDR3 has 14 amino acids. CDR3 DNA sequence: TGTGCCAGCAGCTCCCGGGACAGGGCCTACGAGCAGTACTTC. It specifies CASSSRDRAYEQYF.

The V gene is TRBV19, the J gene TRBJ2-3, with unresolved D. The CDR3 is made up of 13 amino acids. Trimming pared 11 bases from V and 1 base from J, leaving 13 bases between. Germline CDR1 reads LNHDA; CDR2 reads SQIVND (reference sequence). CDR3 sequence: CAARLSGTDTQYF. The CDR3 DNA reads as TGTGCCGCACGTCTCTCGGGCACAGATACGCAGTATTTT. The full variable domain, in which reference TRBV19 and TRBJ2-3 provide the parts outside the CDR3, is DGGITQSPKYLFRKEGQNVTLSCEQNLNHDAMYWYRQDPGQGLRLIYYSQIVNDFQKGDIAEGYSVSREKKESFPLTVTSAQKNPTAFYLCAARLSGTDTQYFGPGTRLTVL.

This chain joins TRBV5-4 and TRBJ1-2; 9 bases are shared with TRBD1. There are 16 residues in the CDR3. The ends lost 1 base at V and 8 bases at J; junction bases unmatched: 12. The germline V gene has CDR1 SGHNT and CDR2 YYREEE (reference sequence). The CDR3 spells CASSLTGGVSLLGYTF. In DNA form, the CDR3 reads TGTGCCAGCAGCTTGACAGGGGGCGTTTCCCTCCTCGGCTACACCTTC.